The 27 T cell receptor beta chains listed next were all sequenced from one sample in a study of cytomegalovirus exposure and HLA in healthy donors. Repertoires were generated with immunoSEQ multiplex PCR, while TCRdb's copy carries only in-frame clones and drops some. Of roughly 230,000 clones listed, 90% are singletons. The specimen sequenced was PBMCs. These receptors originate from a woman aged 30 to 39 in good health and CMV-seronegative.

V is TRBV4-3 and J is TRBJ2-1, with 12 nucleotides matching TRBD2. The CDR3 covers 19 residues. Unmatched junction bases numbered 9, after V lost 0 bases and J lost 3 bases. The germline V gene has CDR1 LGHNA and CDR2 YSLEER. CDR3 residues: CASSQEVASGRGDYNEQFF. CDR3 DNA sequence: TGCGCCAGCAGCCAAGAGGTGGCTAGCGGGAGGGGAGACTACAATGAGCAGTTCTTC.

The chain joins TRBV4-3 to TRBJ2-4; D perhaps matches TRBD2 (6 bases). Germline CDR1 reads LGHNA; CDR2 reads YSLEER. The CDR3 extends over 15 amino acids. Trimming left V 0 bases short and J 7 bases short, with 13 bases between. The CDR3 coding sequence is TGCGCCAGCAGCCAAGATGCCCAGGGAGGCAACATTCAGTACTTC. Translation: CASSQDAQGGNIQYF.

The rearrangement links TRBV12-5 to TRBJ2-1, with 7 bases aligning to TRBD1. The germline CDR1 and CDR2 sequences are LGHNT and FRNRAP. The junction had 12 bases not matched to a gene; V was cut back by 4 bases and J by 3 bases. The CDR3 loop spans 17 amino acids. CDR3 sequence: CASGSPPTGRDYNEQFF. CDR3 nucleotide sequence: TGTGCTAGTGGTTCCCCGCCGACAGGGAGAGACTACAATGAGCAGTTCTTC.

The CDR3 nucleotides read TGTGCCAGCAGCAATACAGGGGTTGGGTCAAACATTCAGTACTTC. It codes for CASSNTGVGSNIQYF. This sequence joins TRBV2 and TRBJ2-4, with 7 bases that match TRBD1. The CDR3 totals 15 residues. With V trimmed by 6 bases and J by 6 bases, 11 bases remained unmatched. Germline V gene sequence: CDR1 SNHLY, CDR2 FYNNEI.

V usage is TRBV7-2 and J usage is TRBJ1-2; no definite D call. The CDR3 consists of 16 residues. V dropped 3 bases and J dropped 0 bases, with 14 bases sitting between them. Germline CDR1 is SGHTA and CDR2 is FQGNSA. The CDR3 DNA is TGTGCCAGCAGCTTCCCCACCGATCTTACTAACTATGGCTACACCTTC. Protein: CASSFPTDLTNYGYTF.

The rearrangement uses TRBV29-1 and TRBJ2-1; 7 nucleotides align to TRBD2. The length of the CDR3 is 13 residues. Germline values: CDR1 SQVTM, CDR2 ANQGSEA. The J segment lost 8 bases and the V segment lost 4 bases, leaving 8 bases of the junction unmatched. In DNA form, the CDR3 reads TGCAGCGTTGTCTTGGCGGGAGTGGATGAGCAGTTCTTC. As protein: CSVVLAGVDEQFF.

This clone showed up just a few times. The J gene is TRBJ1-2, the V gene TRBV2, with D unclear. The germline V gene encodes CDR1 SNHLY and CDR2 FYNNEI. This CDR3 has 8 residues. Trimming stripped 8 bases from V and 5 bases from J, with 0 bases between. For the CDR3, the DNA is TGTGCCAGCTATGGCTACACCTTC. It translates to CASYGYTF.

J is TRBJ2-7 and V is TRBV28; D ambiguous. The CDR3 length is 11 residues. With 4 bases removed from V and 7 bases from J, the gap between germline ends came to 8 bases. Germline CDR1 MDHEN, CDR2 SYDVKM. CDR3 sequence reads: CASSSRTEQYF. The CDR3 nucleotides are TGTGCCAGCAGTTCTCGGACGGAGCAGTACTTC.

The CDR3 DNA is TGTGCCAGCAACGCACCGGGACTAGGGGCAGATACGCAGTATTTT. Protein sequence: CASNAPGLGADTQYF. The chain joins TRBV28 to TRBJ2-3, with TRBD2 matching 8 bases. The germline V gene has CDR1 MDHEN and CDR2 SYDVKM. The CDR3 length is 15 residues. The V gene end was trimmed by 7 bases and the J gene end by 4 bases; junction bases not matched to a gene: 10.

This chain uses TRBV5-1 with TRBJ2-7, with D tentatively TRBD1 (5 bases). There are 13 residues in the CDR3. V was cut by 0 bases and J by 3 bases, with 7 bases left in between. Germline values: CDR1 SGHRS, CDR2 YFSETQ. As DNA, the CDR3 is TGCGCCAGCAGCTTGGAGGGGCACTACGAGCAGTACTTC. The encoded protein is CASSLEGHYEQYF.

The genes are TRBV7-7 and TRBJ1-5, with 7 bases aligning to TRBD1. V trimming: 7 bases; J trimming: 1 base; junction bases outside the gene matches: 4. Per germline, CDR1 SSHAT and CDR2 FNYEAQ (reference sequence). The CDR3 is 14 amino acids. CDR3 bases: TGTGCCAGCACCGGGACAGTGAGCAATCAGCCCCAGCATTTT. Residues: CASTGTVSNQPQHF.

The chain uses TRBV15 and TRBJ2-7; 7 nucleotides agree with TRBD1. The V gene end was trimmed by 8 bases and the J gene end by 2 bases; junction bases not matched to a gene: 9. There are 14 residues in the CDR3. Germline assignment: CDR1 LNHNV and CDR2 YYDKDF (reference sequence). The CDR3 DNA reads TGTGCCACCGGTAACAGGGGAGAGACCTACGAGCAGTACTTC. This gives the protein CATGNRGETYEQYF.

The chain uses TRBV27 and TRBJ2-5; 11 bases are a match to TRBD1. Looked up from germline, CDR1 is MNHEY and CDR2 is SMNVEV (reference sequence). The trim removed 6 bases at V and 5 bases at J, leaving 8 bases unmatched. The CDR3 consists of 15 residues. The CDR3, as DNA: TGTGCCAGCAGCCCTGGACAGGGGGCGCGGGAGACCCAGTACTTC. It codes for CASSPGQGARETQYF.

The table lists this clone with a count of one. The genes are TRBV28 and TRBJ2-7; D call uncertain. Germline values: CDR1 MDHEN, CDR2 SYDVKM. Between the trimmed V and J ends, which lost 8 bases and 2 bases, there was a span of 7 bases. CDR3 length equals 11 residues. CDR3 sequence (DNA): TGTGCCAGCGGGGTCCCCTACGAGCAGTACTTC. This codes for CASGVPYEQYF.

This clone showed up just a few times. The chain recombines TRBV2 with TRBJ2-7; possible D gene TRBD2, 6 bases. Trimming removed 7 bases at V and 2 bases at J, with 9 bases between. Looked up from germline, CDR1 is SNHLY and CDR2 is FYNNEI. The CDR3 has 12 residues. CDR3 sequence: CASMRTTYEQYF. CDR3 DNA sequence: TGTGCCAGCATGAGGACTACCTACGAGCAGTACTTC.

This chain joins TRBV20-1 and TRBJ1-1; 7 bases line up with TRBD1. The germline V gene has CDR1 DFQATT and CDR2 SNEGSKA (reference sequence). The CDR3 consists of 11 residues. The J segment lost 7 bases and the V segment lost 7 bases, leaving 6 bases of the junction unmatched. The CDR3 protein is CSVRGGVEAFF. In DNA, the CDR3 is TGCAGTGTCAGGGGGGGGGTTGAAGCTTTCTTT.

The CDR3 bases are TGTGCCAGCAGGAGAGGTACGGGAGTTCTGTACAATGAGCAGTTCTTC. Residues: CASRRGTGVLYNEQFF. The chain links TRBV27 to TRBJ2-1; the D gene is possibly TRBD2 (6 bases). The V gene lost 6 bases and the J gene lost 4 bases, with 19 bases spanning the gap. Germline V gene lookup returns CDR1 MNHEY and CDR2 SMNVEV (reference sequence). The CDR3 spans 16 residues.

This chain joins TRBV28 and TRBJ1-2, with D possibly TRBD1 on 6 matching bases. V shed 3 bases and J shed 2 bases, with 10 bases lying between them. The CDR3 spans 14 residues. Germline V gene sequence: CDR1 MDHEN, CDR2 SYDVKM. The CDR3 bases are TGTGCCAGCAGTTTGATCAGGGGCAACTATGGCTACACCTTC. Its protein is CASSLIRGNYGYTF.

The chain's CDR3 is CASSESLTVYGYTF. CDR3 sequence (DNA): TGTGCCAGCAGTGAATCGTTGACAGTCTATGGCTACACCTTC. The chain has TRBV25-1 and TRBJ1-2; perhaps TRBD1 as D (5 bases). With 1 base removed from V and 4 bases from J, the gap between germline ends came to 10 bases. Germline V gives CDR1 MGHDK, CDR2 SYGVNS. The CDR3 has 14 amino acids.

The CDR3 DNA sequence: TGTGCCAGCAGTCACGACAGGGCGGGCACCGGGGAGCTGTTTTTT. As protein: CASSHDRAGTGELFF. J is TRBJ2-2 and V is TRBV5-4, with 7 bases lining up with TRBD1. The CDR3 totals 15 residues. Germline-derived CDR1 and CDR2 are SGHNT and YYREEE (reference sequence). Losses at the gene ends were 5 bases for V and 4 bases for J; bases not matched to a gene: 8. Supplemented by reference TRBV5-4 and TRBJ2-2, the full variable domain reads ETGVTQSPTHLIKTRGQQVTLRCSSQSGHNTVSWYQQALGQGPQFIFQYYREEENGRGNFPPRFSGLQFPNYSSELNVNALELDDSALYLCASSHDRAGTGELFFGEGSRLTVL.

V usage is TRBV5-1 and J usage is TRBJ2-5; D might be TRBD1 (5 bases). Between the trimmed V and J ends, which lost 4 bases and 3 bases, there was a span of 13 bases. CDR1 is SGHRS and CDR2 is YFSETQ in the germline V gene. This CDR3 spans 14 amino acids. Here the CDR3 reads CASSKGSTEETQYF. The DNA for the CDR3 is TGCGCCAGCAGCAAGGGCTCGACAGAAGAGACCCAGTACTTC.

This CDR3 reads CASSEEDRWGETQYF. For the CDR3, the DNA is TGTGCCAGCAGCGAGGAGGATAGGTGGGGGGAGACCCAGTACTTC. The chain combines TRBV9 with TRBJ2-5; D may be TRBD1 or TRBD2 (5 bases each). This CDR3 is built from 15 residues. CDR1 and CDR2 (germline): SGDLS, YYNGEE. Deletions cut 3 bases from V and 5 bases from J, with 17 bases between.

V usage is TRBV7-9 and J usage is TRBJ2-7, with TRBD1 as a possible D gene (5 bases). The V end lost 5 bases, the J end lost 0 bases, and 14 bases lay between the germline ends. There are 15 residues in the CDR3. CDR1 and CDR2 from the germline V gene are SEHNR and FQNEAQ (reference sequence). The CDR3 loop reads CASSLAAGNSYEQYF. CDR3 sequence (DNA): TGTGCCAGCAGCCTTGCGGCAGGGAACTCCTACGAGCAGTACTTC.

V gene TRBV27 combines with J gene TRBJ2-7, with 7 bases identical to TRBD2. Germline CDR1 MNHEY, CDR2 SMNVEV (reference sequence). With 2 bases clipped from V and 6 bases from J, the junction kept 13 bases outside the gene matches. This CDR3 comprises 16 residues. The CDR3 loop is CASSLREGSLPSEQYF. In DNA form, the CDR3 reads TGTGCCAGCAGTTTAAGGGAGGGCAGCCTCCCTTCCGAGCAGTACTTC.

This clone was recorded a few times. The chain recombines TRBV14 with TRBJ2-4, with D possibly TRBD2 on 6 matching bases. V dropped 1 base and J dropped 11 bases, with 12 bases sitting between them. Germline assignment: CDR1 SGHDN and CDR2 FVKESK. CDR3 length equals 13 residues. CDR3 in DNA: TGTGCCAGCAGCCAAGTTGGAGGGGAGGTTCAGTACTTC. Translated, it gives CASSQVGGEVQYF.

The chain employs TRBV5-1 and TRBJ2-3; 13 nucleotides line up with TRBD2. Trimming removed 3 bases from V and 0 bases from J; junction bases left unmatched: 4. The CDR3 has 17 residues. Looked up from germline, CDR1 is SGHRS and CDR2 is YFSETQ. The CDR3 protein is CASSSGLAGISTDTQYF. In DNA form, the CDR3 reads TGCGCCAGCAGCTCGGGACTAGCGGGGATTAGCACAGATACGCAGTATTTT.

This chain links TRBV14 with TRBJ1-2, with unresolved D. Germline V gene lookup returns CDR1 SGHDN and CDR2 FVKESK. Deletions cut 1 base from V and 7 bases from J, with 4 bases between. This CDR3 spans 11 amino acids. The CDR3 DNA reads TGTGCCAGCAGCCAAGGTGGTGGCTACACCTTC. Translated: CASSQGGGYTF.